These 21 T cell receptor beta chains came from one sample sequenced in a study of cytomegalovirus exposure and HLA in healthy donors. The PCR employed 60 Vbeta primers together with 13 Jbeta primers. Clones were sequenced by immunoSEQ multiplex PCR, and TCRdb holds only the in-frame ones, with some missing. The table has roughly 250,000 clones, approximately 85% seen once. Material: PBMCs. The receptor set was obtained from a woman aged 40 to 49 in good health and CMV-seropositive.

This clone was recorded only once. V usage is TRBV27 and J usage is TRBJ1-5; possibly TRBD1 for D (6 bases). The CDR3 has 13 amino acids. Germline lookup yields CDR1 MNHEY and CDR2 SMNVEV (reference sequence). Trimming stripped 3 bases from V and 6 bases from J, with 9 bases between. The CDR3 region is CASSLDRIQPQHF. The CDR3, as DNA: TGTGCCAGCAGTTTGGACAGAATTCAGCCCCAGCATTTT.

The chain combines TRBV6-1 with TRBJ1-1, with 7 bases identical to TRBD1. Per the germline V gene, CDR1 is MNHNS and CDR2 is SASEGT. The CDR3 is 13 residues long. V was pared by 0 bases and J by 10 bases, with 5 bases of the junction left unmatched. CDR3 bases: TGTGCCAGCAGTGAAGCGGGGAACAGGGGAGCTTTCTTT. Its protein is CASSEAGNRGAFF.

V is TRBV5-8 and J is TRBJ2-2; 7 nucleotides align to TRBD2. The CDR3 has 17 amino acids. Germline CDR1 SGHTS, CDR2 YDEGEE. Losses at the gene ends were 3 bases for V and 7 bases for J; bases not matched to a gene: 15. The CDR3 DNA follows: TGTGCCAGCAGCTGGGCCCCTAGCGGACCGGGGATCGGGGAGCTGTTTTTT. Translating gives CASSWAPSGPGIGELFF.

V gene TRBV7-9 combines with J gene TRBJ1-2; tentative D call: TRBD1 (5 bases). Germline-derived CDR1 and CDR2 are SEHNR and FQNEAQ (reference sequence). The ends were cut back, 1 base at V and 2 bases at J, with 14 bases in the middle. This CDR3 region has 16 residues. In DNA form, the CDR3 reads TGTGCCAGCAGCTTAGGATCGGGGGGAGGAAACTATGGCTACACCTTC. Translation: CASSLGSGGGNYGYTF.

The chain carries TRBV30 and TRBJ2-1; TRBD2 matches 8 bases. V was clipped by 3 bases and J by 9 bases; unmatched bases: 13. The CDR3 is made up of 15 amino acids. From germline, CDR1 is GTSNPN and CDR2 SVGIG (reference sequence). The CDR3 region is CAWRQSGRAGGEQFF. The CDR3 DNA reads as TGTGCCTGGAGGCAATCAGGGAGGGCGGGGGGTGAGCAGTTCTTC.

The chain links TRBV4-3 to TRBJ2-1; the D is unclear. Trimming took off 0 bases at V and 0 bases at J, with 9 bases between the two ends. Germline-derived CDR1 and CDR2 are LGHNA and YSLEER. The CDR3 is 16 amino acids. CDR3 amino acids: CASSQELGNSYNEQFF. The CDR3 DNA sequence: TGCGCCAGCAGCCAAGAGTTGGGCAACTCCTACAATGAGCAGTTCTTC.

The chain is built from TRBV11-3 and TRBJ1-1; D gene unclear. Trimming took 0 bases from V and 1 from J, leaving 3 bases between them. CDR3 length: 13 residues. Per germline, CDR1 SGHNT and CDR2 YENEEA. The CDR3 nucleotides are TGTGCCAGCAGCTTAGAGGCGAACACTGAAGCTTTCTTT. Encoded protein: CASSLEANTEAFF. The entire variable domain, with the rest obtained from reference TRBV11-3 and TRBJ1-1, is as follows: EAGVVQSPRYKIIEKKQPVAFWCNPISGHNTLYWYLQNLGQGPELLIRYENEEAVDDSQLPKDRFSAERLKGVDSTLKIQPAELGDSAVYLCASSLEANTEAFFGQGTRLTVV.

This clone has a single count. This chain connects TRBV7-9 to TRBJ2-1, with 13 bases fitting TRBD2. This CDR3 region has 16 residues. J was trimmed by 3 bases and V by 5 bases; bases with no gene match: 4. The germline CDR1 and CDR2 sequences are SEHNR and FQNEAQ (reference sequence). The CDR3 coding sequence is TGTGCCAGCAGCGCCACTAGCGGGAGGGTCTACAATGAGCAGTTCTTC. Amino acid sequence: CASSATSGRVYNEQFF.

V gene TRBV4-3 combines with J gene TRBJ2-1; 10 nucleotides line up with TRBD2. The junction had 6 bases not matched to a gene; V was cut back by 1 base and J by 9 bases. There are 15 residues in the CDR3. Germline V gives CDR1 LGHNA, CDR2 YSLEER. Here the CDR3 DNA reads TGCGCCAGCAGCCAAGCTAGCGGGAGAACGGGTGAGCAGTTCTTC. The encoded protein is CASSQASGRTGEQFF.

The sample holds a few counts of this clone. The chain uses TRBV11-3 and TRBJ2-7, with a weak D call TRBD2 (6 bases). Trimming pared 0 bases from V and 7 bases from J, leaving 19 bases between. Germline V gene sequence: CDR1 SGHNT, CDR2 YENEEA. The CDR3 is 16 amino acids. The chain's CDR3 is CASSLDSFAGPREQYF. CDR3 sequence (DNA): TGTGCCAGCAGCTTAGATTCGTTTGCGGGACCCCGGGAGCAGTACTTC.

This clone occurred once. The chain has TRBV5-6 and TRBJ1-5; D is undetermined. V was shortened by 2 bases and J by 7 bases, with 7 bases between the two germline ends. The CDR3 is 12 residues long. Germline V gene lookup returns CDR1 SGHDT and CDR2 YYEEEE. In DNA form, the CDR3 reads TGTGCCAGCAGCTTCGGGGTACAGCCCCAGCATTTT. It encodes CASSFGVQPQHF.

The V call is TRBV19, the J call TRBJ2-3, with D maybe TRBD2 (5 bases). V lost 4 bases, J lost 4 bases, and 15 bases lay in between. This CDR3 has 15 residues. Germline CDR1 LNHDA, CDR2 SQIVND (reference sequence). The CDR3 region has the DNA TGTGCCAGTAGTAACCAAGGACTCGGGGCAGATACGCAGTATTTT. Translated, it gives CASSNQGLGADTQYF.

V and J are TRBV11-3 and TRBJ1-1, with 7 nucleotides matching TRBD1. The CDR3 has 16 amino acids. Losses at the gene ends were 2 bases for V and 0 bases for J; bases not matched to a gene: 6. Germline V gene lookup returns CDR1 SGHNT and CDR2 YENEEA. The CDR3 reads CASSLMFGTVNTEAFF. The CDR3 nucleotides are TGTGCCAGCAGCTTAATGTTCGGGACAGTGAACACTGAAGCTTTCTTT. The full variable domain, rest sourced from reference TRBV11-3 and TRBJ1-1, is EAGVVQSPRYKIIEKKQPVAFWCNPISGHNTLYWYLQNLGQGPELLIRYENEEAVDDSQLPKDRFSAERLKGVDSTLKIQPAELGDSAVYLCASSLMFGTVNTEAFFGQGTRLTVV.

V usage is TRBV7-8 and J usage is TRBJ1-2, with a possible D match to TRBD1 (5 bases). CDR3 length equals 17 residues. V was cut by 2 bases and J by 6 bases, with 22 bases left in between. Germline CDR1 SGHVS, CDR2 FQNEAQ. The CDR3 protein is CASSLSRQGRLRNGYTF. CDR3 nucleotide sequence: TGTGCCAGCAGCTTAAGTCGCCAGGGCAGATTAAGGAATGGCTACACCTTC.

Here the CDR3 reads CASSEAQGNQPQHF. The CDR3, as DNA: TGTGCCAGCAGTGAAGCTCAGGGCAATCAGCCCCAGCATTTT. The chain is built from TRBV6-1 and TRBJ1-5; D ambiguous. The germline V gene encodes CDR1 MNHNS and CDR2 SASEGT. The CDR3 has 14 amino acids. Trimming left V 0 bases short and J 2 bases short, with 5 bases between.

The V gene is TRBV18, the J gene TRBJ1-1; maybe TRBD1 (6 bases). The CDR3 extends over 14 amino acids. V gave up 3 bases and J gave up 1 base, with 9 bases separating them. Germline V gives CDR1 KGHSH, CDR2 LQKENI. In nucleotides, the CDR3 is TGTGCCAGCTCACCGAGGACAGAGAACACTGAAGCTTTCTTT. This encodes CASSPRTENTEAFF. Full variable domain (rest looked up from reference TRBV18 and TRBJ1-1): NAGVMQNPRHLVRRRGQEARLRCSPMKGHSHVYWYRQLPEEGLKFMVYLQKENIIDESGMPKERFSAEFPKEGPSILRIQQVVRGDSAAYFCASSPRTENTEAFFGQGTRLTVV.

The chain has TRBV29-1 and TRBJ1-1; the D is unclear. This CDR3 is built from 13 residues. Germline V gene sequence: CDR1 SQVTM, CDR2 ANQGSEA. The V end lost 4 bases, the J end lost 2 bases, and 11 bases lay between the germline ends. The CDR3 DNA follows: TGCAGCGTTGGCTCACAGCTCAACACTGAAGCTTTCTTT. Protein product: CSVGSQLNTEAFF. The complete variable domain, with remaining parts taken from reference TRBV29-1 and TRBJ1-1, reads SAVISQKPSRDICQRGTSLTIQCQVDSQVTMMFWYRQQPGQSLTLIATANQGSEATYESGFVIDKFPISRPNLTFSTLTVSNMSPEDSSIYLCSVGSQLNTEAFFGQGTRLTVV.

The J gene is TRBJ2-1, the V gene TRBV18, with 9 nucleotides matching TRBD1. The V gene end was trimmed by 6 bases and the J gene end by 9 bases; junction bases not matched to a gene: 12. In germline, CDR1 is KGHSH, CDR2 LQKENI. The CDR3 spans 15 residues. In DNA form, the CDR3 reads TGTGCCAGCTCTTTAGGCGGGACAGGGTGGAGTGAGCAGTTCTTC. It specifies CASSLGGTGWSEQFF.

The chain has TRBV4-3 and TRBJ2-7; D gene uncertain. Germline assignment: CDR1 LGHNA and CDR2 YSLEER. V was trimmed by 1 base and J by 5 bases, leaving 12 bases between them. This CDR3 has 14 amino acids. CDR3 loop: CASSQVLIAHEQYF. CDR3 DNA: TGCGCCAGCAGCCAAGTCCTGATAGCCCACGAGCAGTACTTC.

The chain employs TRBV30 and TRBJ2-4; 13 bases map to TRBD2. Looked up from germline, CDR1 is GTSNPN and CDR2 is SVGIG (reference sequence). The CDR3 has 17 amino acids. Trimming took 5 bases from V and 0 from J; bases not matched to a gene: 7. DNA for the CDR3: TGTGCCTGGGACAGGACTAGCGGGAGTGGAGCCAAAAACATTCAGTACTTC. Translation gives CAWDRTSGSGAKNIQYF. The full variable domain, its missing parts supplied by reference TRBV30 and TRBJ2-4, is SQTIHQWPATLVQPVGSPLSLECTVEGTSNPNLYWYRQAAGRGLQLLFYSVGIGQISSEVPQNLSASRPQDRQFILSSKKLLLSDSGFYLCAWDRTSGSGAKNIQYFGAGTRLSVL.

The rearrangement links TRBV5-4 to TRBJ2-1; 11 bases map to TRBD2. The trim removed 4 bases at V and 6 bases at J, leaving 6 bases unmatched. Germline CDR1 SGHNT, CDR2 YYREEE (reference sequence). CDR3 length: 15 residues. The CDR3 DNA reads as TGTGCCAGCAGCCAAACTAGCGGGAGTCGCAATGAGCAGTTCTTC. Its translation is CASSQTSGSRNEQFF.